The 29 T cell receptor beta chains below were found in one sample sequenced in a study of blood T cell repertoires in COVID-19. Generated by immunoSEQ multiplex PCR, the TCRdb table keeps only in-frame clones and is missing some. The table includes about 160,000 clones, about 80% detected once. The material sequenced was peripheral blood. Source of these receptors: a man in his 70s with acute or convalescent COVID-19.

This rearrangement joins TRBV7-9 to TRBJ2-3; 7 bases are shared with TRBD1. With V trimmed by 5 bases and J by 1 base, 6 bases remained unmatched. There are 15 residues in the CDR3. The germline gives CDR1 SEHNR, CDR2 FQNEAQ (reference sequence). In DNA, the CDR3 is TGTGCCAGCAGCCCCAGGGGGACGGGCACAGATACGCAGTATTTT. Encoded protein: CASSPRGTGTDTQYF.

The rearrangement joins TRBV7-8 to TRBJ2-3; 7 bases agree with TRBD2. The V segment lost 5 bases and the J segment 4 bases; nucleotides outside the gene matches: 9. Germline V gene data show CDR1 as SGHVS and CDR2 as FQNEAQ. There are 15 residues in the CDR3. CDR3 DNA: TGTGCCAGCAGCACCGGGATCGCGGGGGCAGATACGCAGTATTTT. Its translation: CASSTGIAGADTQYF.

The chain recombines TRBV10-3 with TRBJ1-1; no definite D call. V was cut by 0 bases and J by 7 bases, with 9 bases left in between. This CDR3 is 13 amino acids long. CDR1 is ENHRY, CDR2 SYGVKD, per germline. The CDR3 bases are TGTGCCATCAGTGAGTCGACGGGAGATGAAGCTTTCTTT. Translation: CAISESTGDEAFF.

This rearrangement joins TRBV6-5 to TRBJ2-3, with D tentatively TRBD2 (7 bases). The germline V and J ends were trimmed by 6 bases and 3 bases, with 16 bases remaining between them. CDR1 and CDR2 (germline): MNHEY, SVGAGI. CDR3 length: 15 residues. As DNA, the CDR3 is TGTGCCAGCAGCCAAGGGGGGGCGCGGACAGATACGCAGTATTTT. This encodes CASSQGGARTDTQYF.

This chain joins TRBV5-1 and TRBJ1-5; 7 nucleotides match TRBD1. The CDR3 has 14 amino acids. Germline trimming cut 4 bases from V and 9 bases from J; bases unmatched to any gene: 10. The germline gives CDR1 SGHRS, CDR2 YFSETQ. The CDR3: CASSPRAGGVPQHF. DNA for the CDR3: TGCGCCAGCAGCCCCCGTGCAGGGGGAGTGCCCCAGCATTTT.

The rearrangement uses TRBV2 and TRBJ1-5; 7 bases map to TRBD1. CDR1 is SNHLY and CDR2 is FYNNEI in the germline V gene. J was trimmed by 2 bases and V by 8 bases; bases with no gene match: 6. The CDR3 sequence is 14 residues long. CDR3 sequence: CASQGGRGNQPQHF. The CDR3 DNA follows: TGTGCCAGCCAGGGGGGTAGGGGCAATCAGCCCCAGCATTTT.

The V call is TRBV30, the J call TRBJ1-1; 7 bases align to TRBD1. CDR1 and CDR2 (germline): GTSNPN, SVGIG (reference sequence). This CDR3 spans 16 amino acids. J was trimmed by 3 bases and V by 3 bases; bases with no gene match: 13. CDR3 DNA: TGTGCCTGGAGGTGGGGATTTCGACAGGGTGACACTGAAGCTTTCTTT. Translating it yields CAWRWGFRQGDTEAFF.

DNA of the CDR3: TGTGCCAGCAGCCAAGACGGGTTCTCCGGAAACACCATATATTTT. Its translation is CASSQDGFSGNTIYF. The rearrangement links TRBV3-1 (or the pseudogene TRBV3-2) to TRBJ1-3, with no clear D. V was clipped by 0 bases and J by 4 bases, with 10 bases between them. This CDR3 is built from 15 residues. Germline CDR1 is LGHDT and CDR2 is YNNKEL (reference sequence).

The table lists this clone with a count of one. The chain employs TRBV25-1 and TRBJ1-2; the D is unclear. This CDR3 has 14 amino acids. Per the germline V gene, CDR1 is MGHDK and CDR2 is SYGVNS. V shed 2 bases and J shed 4 bases, with 11 bases lying between them. The CDR3 region has the DNA TGTGCCAGCAGTGAAACCCCCCCGGGCTATGGCTACACCTTC. It is translated as CASSETPPGYGYTF.

The chain joins TRBV11-2 to TRBJ2-7; 7 bases match TRBD1. The CDR3 is 15 residues long. V shed 2 bases, J shed 4 bases, and the junction held 8 bases outside the gene matches. From germline, CDR1 is SGHAT and CDR2 FQNNGV. The CDR3 reads CASSLNPGQSYEQYF. DNA of the CDR3: TGTGCCAGCAGCTTAAACCCGGGACAGTCTTACGAGCAGTACTTC. The complete variable domain, with remaining parts taken from reference TRBV11-2 and TRBJ2-7, reads EAGVAQSPRYKIIEKRQSVAFWCNPISGHATLYWYQQILGQGPKLLIQFQNNGVVDDSQLPKDRFSAERLKGVDSTLKIQPAKLEDSAVYLCASSLNPGQSYEQYFGPGTRLTVT.

This clone is a singleton in its sample. The J gene is TRBJ2-2, the V gene TRBV28; a weak D match, TRBD2 (6 bases). V was shortened by 4 bases and J by 0 bases, with 9 bases between the two germline ends. CDR1 MDHEN and CDR2 SYDVKM come from the germline V gene. The CDR3 totals 15 residues. The CDR3 spells CASSYGGTNTGELFF. CDR3 bases: TGTGCCAGCAGTTACGGGGGTACGAACACCGGGGAGCTGTTTTTT.

The count of this clone is one. The chain combines TRBV11-3 with TRBJ1-1; the D is unclear. From germline, CDR1 is SGHNT and CDR2 YENEEA. The CDR3 sequence is 13 residues long. V lost 5 bases and J 3 bases, leaving 10 bases between the germline ends. CDR3 DNA sequence: TGTGCCAGCAGCCTCTCCGGGGACACTGAAGCTTTCTTT. The encoded protein is CASSLSGDTEAFF.

The chain is built from TRBV6-6 and TRBJ1-1, with 7 bases identical to TRBD1. V gave up 8 bases and J gave up 2 bases; unmatched junction bases: 5. Germline lookup yields CDR1 MNHNY and CDR2 SVGAGI (reference sequence). The CDR3 is made up of 13 amino acids. CDR3 residues: CASVRTGNTEAFF. CDR3 nucleotide sequence: TGTGCCAGCGTCCGGACAGGCAACACTGAAGCTTTCTTT.

The chain carries TRBV19 and TRBJ2-2; 8 positions agree with TRBD1. Per the germline V gene, CDR1 is LNHDA and CDR2 is SQIVND (reference sequence). J gave up 0 bases and V 10 bases, and 10 bases lay outside the gene matches. The CDR3 covers 16 residues. This CDR3 is CATKPPGQANTGELFF. CDR3 nucleotides: TGTGCCACAAAACCCCCGGGACAGGCGAACACCGGGGAGCTGTTTTTT.

This clone was observed a handful of times. The chain uses TRBV4-2 and TRBJ1-3; TRBD1 matches 10 bases. CDR1 LGHNA and CDR2 YNFKEQ come from the germline V gene. This CDR3 has 17 amino acids. V lost 2 bases and J lost 4; bases outside the gene matches: 8. CDR3 amino acids: CASSQSLSGQGGNTIYF. CDR3 in DNA: TGTGCCAGCAGCCAAAGCCTCTCGGGACAGGGGGGAAACACCATATATTTT.

This clone was counted once. This chain joins TRBV27 and TRBJ2-7; 12 nucleotides line up with TRBD2. Germline V gene lookup returns CDR1 MNHEY and CDR2 SMNVEV (reference sequence). With V trimmed by 0 bases and J by 6 bases, 6 bases remained unmatched. This CDR3 contains 16 residues. CDR3 amino acids: CASSLSRLAGGGEQYF. The CDR3 nucleotides read TGTGCCAGCAGTTTATCGAGGCTAGCGGGAGGGGGCGAGCAGTACTTC.

CDR3 sequence: CASSPDRPYEQYF. CDR3 coding DNA: TGTGCCAGCAGCCCTGACAGGCCCTACGAGCAGTACTTC. The V and J genes are TRBV7-2 and TRBJ2-7; a weak D match, TRBD1 (6 bases). The CDR3 is 13 amino acids. Germline CDR1 SGHTA, CDR2 FQGNSA. V was clipped by 5 bases and J by 2 bases, with 10 bases between them.

This sequence joins TRBV18 and TRBJ1-2; 8 positions match TRBD1. V lost 3 bases to trimming and J lost 5 bases; unmatched junction nucleotides: 2. CDR3 length: 13 residues. Germline assignment: CDR1 KGHSH and CDR2 LQKENI. CDR3 DNA sequence: TGTGCCAGCTCACCGGGACAGGCTTATGGCTACACCTTC. Residues: CASSPGQAYGYTF. Complete variable domain (other parts from reference TRBV18 and TRBJ1-2): NAGVMQNPRHLVRRRGQEARLRCSPMKGHSHVYWYRQLPEEGLKFMVYLQKENIIDESGMPKERFSAEFPKEGPSILRIQQVVRGDSAAYFCASSPGQAYGYTFGSGTRLTVV.

The chain combines TRBV19 with TRBJ2-3; 7 bases line up with TRBD2. Germline CDR1 is LNHDA and CDR2 is SQIVND (reference sequence). V gave up 6 bases and J gave up 10 bases; unmatched junction bases: 10. CDR3 length: 13 residues. CDR3 amino acids: CASSARDYQAQYF. The CDR3 DNA follows: TGTGCCAGTAGCGCCCGGGACTACCAGGCGCAGTATTTT. The complete variable domain, with remaining parts taken from reference TRBV19 and TRBJ2-3, reads DGGITQSPKYLFRKEGQNVTLSCEQNLNHDAMYWYRQDPGQGLRLIYYSQIVNDFQKGDIAEGYSVSREKKESFPLTVTSAQKNPTAFYLCASSARDYQAQYFGPGTRLTVL.

V gene TRBV5-4 combines with J gene TRBJ1-2; D unclear. The length of the CDR3 is 13 residues. Germline V CDR1 and CDR2: SGHNT, YYREEE (reference sequence). V dropped 2 bases and J dropped 4 bases, with 9 bases sitting between them. CDR3 sequence: CASSLSQIYGYTF. The CDR3 DNA is TGTGCCAGCAGCTTATCACAGATCTATGGCTACACCTTC.

A single count supports this clone. A junction end diverges from the germline sequence, so it may reflect a read error. The rearrangement joins TRBV14 to TRBJ1-1, with no clear D. The CDR3 spans 15 residues. The germline V gene encodes CDR1 SGHDN and CDR2 FVKESK. The CDR3 DNA reads TGTGCCAGCACCCAACTAGGGAGGGATAGCACTGAAGCTTTCTTT. The encoded protein is CASTQLGRDSTEAFF.

The rearrangement links TRBV18 to TRBJ2-7, with TRBD1 matching over 10 bases. The junction had 9 bases not matched to a gene; V was cut back by 8 bases and J by 5 bases. The germline V gene has CDR1 KGHSH and CDR2 LQKENI. This CDR3 contains 14 residues. In DNA, the CDR3 is TGTGCCAGCACGGGACAGGGGAGCGGCGACGAGCAGTACTTC. Translating gives CASTGQGSGDEQYF. Filled out from reference TRBV18 and TRBJ2-7, the complete variable domain reads NAGVMQNPRHLVRRRGQEARLRCSPMKGHSHVYWYRQLPEEGLKFMVYLQKENIIDESGMPKERFSAEFPKEGPSILRIQQVVRGDSAAYFCASTGQGSGDEQYFGPGTRLTVT.

The chain combines TRBV5-1 with TRBJ1-1, with D possibly being TRBD1 (5 bases). The V end lost 7 bases, the J end lost 3 bases, and 7 bases lay between the germline ends. The CDR3 length is 11 residues. Germline values: CDR1 SGHRS, CDR2 YFSETQ. CDR3: CASGGDTEAFF. CDR3 sequence (DNA): TGCGCCAGCGGAGGGGACACTGAAGCTTTCTTT.

This clone was counted once. The chain has TRBV12-3 or TRBV12-4 and TRBJ2-7, with D possibly matching TRBD2 (6 bases). V lost 6 bases and J 1 base, leaving 10 bases between the germline ends. This CDR3 spans 13 amino acids. CDR3 nucleotide sequence: TGTGCCAGCAGCCTCGGACTATCCTACGAGCAGTACTTC. Its protein is CASSLGLSYEQYF.

This clone was counted at least ten times. Other nucleotide sequences from this sample produce the same CDR3. This chain links TRBV6-5 with TRBJ1-6, with D unclear. V was shortened by 2 bases and J by 0 bases, with 8 bases between the two germline ends. CDR3 length: 16 residues. From germline, CDR1 is MNHEY and CDR2 SVGAGI. CDR3 amino acids: CASSYDGSSYNSPLHF. CDR3 DNA sequence: TGTGCCAGCAGTTACGATGGGAGCTCCTATAATTCACCCCTCCACTTT.

This rearrangement joins TRBV9 to TRBJ2-5; TRBD2 agrees at 7 bases. Germline V gene lookup returns CDR1 SGDLS and CDR2 YYNGEE. The CDR3 loop spans 16 amino acids. The V gene end was trimmed by 4 bases and the J gene end by 0 bases; junction bases not matched to a gene: 9. As DNA, the CDR3 is TGTGCCAGCAGCTATAGAGGAGCGGGACACCAAGAGACCCAGTACTTC. This translates into CASSYRGAGHQETQYF.

This chain uses TRBV5-1 with TRBJ2-2; D unclear. Germline lookup yields CDR1 SGHRS and CDR2 YFSETQ. The V end lost 5 bases, the J end lost 5 bases, and 10 bases lay between the germline ends. This CDR3 has 13 amino acids. The CDR3 region is CASRVGSTGELFF. The DNA of the CDR3 is TGCGCCAGCAGGGTCGGGTCTACCGGGGAGCTGTTTTTT.

This chain connects TRBV28 to TRBJ1-5, with a tentative D call TRBD1 (5 bases). Trimming shortened V by 7 bases and J by 6 bases, and 13 bases separated the two germline ends. The V gene's germline CDR1 is MDHEN and CDR2 SYDVKM. This CDR3 comprises 13 residues. The DNA for the CDR3 is TGTGCCAGCAACTCACCAGGGTCTCAGCCCCAGCATTTT. Protein sequence: CASNSPGSQPQHF.

This clone turned up a few times. In nucleotides, the CDR3 is TGTGCCAGCAGTTCAGGGCGCCATGGCTACACCTTC. Translated, it gives CASSSGRHGYTF. This rearrangement joins TRBV28 to TRBJ1-2; D may be TRBD1 (5 bases). Germline V gene data show CDR1 as MDHEN and CDR2 as SYDVKM. The germline V and J ends were trimmed by 4 bases and 6 bases, with 9 bases remaining between them. CDR3 length: 12 amino acids.